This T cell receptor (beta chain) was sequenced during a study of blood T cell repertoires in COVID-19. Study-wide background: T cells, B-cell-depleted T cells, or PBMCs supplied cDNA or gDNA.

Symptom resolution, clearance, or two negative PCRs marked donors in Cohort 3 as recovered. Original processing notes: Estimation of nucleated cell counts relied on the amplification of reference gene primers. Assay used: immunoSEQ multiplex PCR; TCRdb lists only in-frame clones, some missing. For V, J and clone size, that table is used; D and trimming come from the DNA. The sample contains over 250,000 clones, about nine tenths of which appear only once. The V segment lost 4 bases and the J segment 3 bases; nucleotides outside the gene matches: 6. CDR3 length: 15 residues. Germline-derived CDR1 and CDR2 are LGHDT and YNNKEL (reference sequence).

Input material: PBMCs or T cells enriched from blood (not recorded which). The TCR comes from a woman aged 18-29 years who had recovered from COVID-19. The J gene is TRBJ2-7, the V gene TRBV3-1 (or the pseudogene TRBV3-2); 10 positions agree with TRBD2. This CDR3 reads CASSLRTSGSYEQYF. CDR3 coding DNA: TGTGCCAGCAGCCTACGGACTAGCGGTAGCTACGAGCAGTACTTC.